This T cell receptor beta chain was obtained from a study of immune evolution from preneoplasia to lung adenocarcinoma. Whole-study results and caveats: Normal lung had the highest top T cell clone frequencies.

Here immunoSEQ multiplex PCR was the method, and the copy in TCRdb shows in-frame clones only, minus some. The profile covers just over 2,000 clones, with about 79% appearing a single time and about 9% taken by the ten largest. The CDR3 consists of 15 residues. Germline V gene data show CDR1 as SGDLS and CDR2 as YYNGEE. V trimming: 5 bases; J trimming: 4 bases; junction bases outside the gene matches: 9. Note on this clone: The antigen is undetermined.

Sequenced input: FFPE adjacent normal lung tissue. This chain connects TRBV9 to TRBJ2-3; 8 positions match TRBD1. The source is a person aged 65 to 79 with lung adenocarcinoma. CDR3 DNA: TGTGCCAGCAGTCCCAATGGACAGGGCGCAGATACGCAGTATTTT. Its translation: CASSPNGQGADTQYF.